The 9 T cell receptor beta chains listed next were all sequenced from one sample in a study of cytomegalovirus exposure and HLA in healthy donors. PCR amplification relied on 60 Vbeta primers (plus 13 Jbeta primers). Data came from immunoSEQ multiplex PCR; TCRdb stores just in-frame clones and leaves some out. The profile shows fewer than 200,000 clones, 82% of them singletons. Sequences were obtained from PBMCs. The receptors were sampled from a male donor in good health and CMV-seronegative.

This clone appeared a single time. V usage is TRBV6-5 and J usage is TRBJ1-2; maybe TRBD1 (6 bases). Germline assignment: CDR1 MNHEY and CDR2 SVGAGI. The CDR3 runs to 15 residues. With 7 bases removed from V and 0 bases from J, the gap between germline ends came to 15 bases. The CDR3 sequence: CASNAVGGANYGYTF. The CDR3 DNA follows: TGTGCCAGCAATGCCGTAGGGGGGGCTAACTATGGCTACACCTTC.

The chain links TRBV6-1 to TRBJ2-7; the match to TRBD2 covers 15 bases. CDR1 and CDR2 from the germline V gene are MNHNS and SASEGT. With 6 bases clipped from V and 7 bases from J, the junction kept 7 bases outside the gene matches. This CDR3 is built from 15 residues. CDR3 coding DNA: TGTGCCAGCAGGGCATCAGGGACTAGCGGGAGGGAGCAGTACTTC. The encoded protein is CASRASGTSGREQYF.

This clone appeared a few times. The V call is TRBV2, the J call TRBJ1-1; D is possibly TRBD1 (5 bases). CDR1 and CDR2 (germline): SNHLY, FYNNEI. V was trimmed by 0 bases and J by 10 bases, leaving 12 bases between them. This CDR3 region has 13 residues. This CDR3 reads CASSEARGVGAFF. In nucleotides, the CDR3 is TGTGCCAGCAGTGAAGCGCGGGGCGTGGGAGCTTTCTTT.

The rearrangement uses TRBV21-1 and TRBJ2-7; TRBD1 was called by the table and not checked on the DNA. TRBV21-1 represents a pseudogene. The CDR3 extends over 16 amino acids. The CDR3 DNA reads TGTGCCAGCAGCAAAGGCCTGGACAGGGGGTCTGGCGAGCAGTACTTC. Translated: CASSKGLDRGSGEQYF.

The rearrangement links TRBV6-5 to TRBJ1-2; a weak D match, TRBD1 (5 bases). Per germline, CDR1 MNHEY and CDR2 SVGAGI. The V end lost 2 bases, the J end lost 1 base, and 11 bases lay between the germline ends. The CDR3 has 15 amino acids. The CDR3 sequence is CASSYGGRGNYGYTF. CDR3 sequence (DNA): TGTGCCAGCAGTTACGGGGGGAGGGGTAACTATGGCTACACCTTC.

The chain carries TRBV19 and TRBJ2-3, with 16 bases matching TRBD2. Germline CDR1 LNHDA, CDR2 SQIVND (reference sequence). V lost 7 bases to trimming and J lost 6 bases; unmatched junction nucleotides: 10. The CDR3 has 17 amino acids. CDR3 nucleotide sequence: TGTGCCAGTAAAGGGACTAGCGGGAGGGCCTTAGGGGATACGCAGTATTTT. Translated, it gives CASKGTSGRALGDTQYF.

V gene TRBV5-4 combines with J gene TRBJ2-2; possibly TRBD1 for D (6 bases). Trimming left V 8 bases short and J 0 bases short, with 14 bases between. CDR1 is SGHNT, CDR2 YYREEE, per germline (reference sequence). The CDR3 runs 15 residues. CDR3 protein: CASHKGQPNTGELFF. Here the CDR3 DNA reads TGTGCCAGTCACAAAGGACAGCCGAACACCGGGGAGCTGTTTTTT.

The rearrangement uses TRBV7-9 and TRBJ2-7; 8 bases are shared with TRBD2. Germline CDR1 SEHNR, CDR2 FQNEAQ (reference sequence). There are 15 residues in the CDR3. V lost 1 base and J lost 3; bases outside the gene matches: 5. The CDR3 protein is CASSLGSGSHYEQYF. In DNA form, the CDR3 reads TGTGCCAGCAGCTTAGGGAGCGGGAGTCACTACGAGCAGTACTTC.

V gene TRBV9 combines with J gene TRBJ2-7; weak D call: TRBD1 (9 bases). The CDR3 runs to 20 residues. Per germline, CDR1 SGDLS and CDR2 YYNGEE. V dropped 0 bases and J dropped 0 bases, with 25 bases sitting between them. CDR3 in amino acids: CASSVGSGTGTSGSSYEQYF. Written as DNA, the CDR3 is TGTGCCAGCAGCGTAGGGTCCGGGACAGGGACTAGTGGCAGCTCCTACGAGCAGTACTTC.